Sequencing of this TCR beta chain was carried out in a study of blood T cell repertoires in COVID-19. V was shortened by 6 bases and J by 8 bases, with 10 bases between the two germline ends. The CDR3 runs 12 residues. Using immunoSEQ multiplex PCR, the repertoire was profiled, and TCRdb retains in-frame clones only, with some absent. Here the sample spans 300,000 to 350,000 clones, roughly nine tenths being singletons. Sequenced: peripheral blood. The chain is built from TRBV12-3 or TRBV12-4 and TRBJ1-4; a possible D gene is TRBD1 (5 bases). This clonotype was sampled from a man younger than 35 with active or convalescent COVID-19. The CDR3 loop reads CASSPAGEKLFF. The DNA of the CDR3 is TGTGCCAGCAGCCCCGCAGGGGAAAAACTGTTTTTT.